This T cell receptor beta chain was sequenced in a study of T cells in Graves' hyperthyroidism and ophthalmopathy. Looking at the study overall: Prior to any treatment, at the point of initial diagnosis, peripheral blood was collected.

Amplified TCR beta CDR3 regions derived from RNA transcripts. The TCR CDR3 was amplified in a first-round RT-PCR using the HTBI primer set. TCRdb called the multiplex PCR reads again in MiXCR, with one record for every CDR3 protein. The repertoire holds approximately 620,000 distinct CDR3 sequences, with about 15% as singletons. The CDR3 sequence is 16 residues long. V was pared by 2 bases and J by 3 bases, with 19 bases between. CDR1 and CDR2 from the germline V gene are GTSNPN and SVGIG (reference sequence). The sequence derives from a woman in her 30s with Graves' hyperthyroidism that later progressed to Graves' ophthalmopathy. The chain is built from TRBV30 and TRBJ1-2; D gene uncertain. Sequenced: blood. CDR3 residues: CAWSLTSEIGDYGYTF. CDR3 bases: TGTGCCTGGAGTCTAACCTCAGAGATTGGTGACTATGGCTACACCTTC.